The 24 T cell receptor beta chains presented below share a single source sample, sequenced in a study of blood T cell repertoires in COVID-19. The data were produced by immunoSEQ multiplex PCR, yet TCRdb's version contains in-frame clones alone and is incomplete. Here the sample spans about 220,000 clones, just over 85% being singletons. The sample comprised PBMCs or T cells enriched from blood (not recorded which). All receptors derive from a middle-aged woman with acute COVID-19.

V is TRBV2 and J is TRBJ1-5, with TRBD1 as a possible D gene (5 bases). The germline gives CDR1 SNHLY, CDR2 FYNNEI. The CDR3 is made up of 14 amino acids. Trimming took 2 bases from V and 7 from J, leaving 12 bases between them. DNA for the CDR3: TGTGCCAGCAGTGAACGGCAGGGTGTCCAGCCCCAGCATTTT. This sequence encodes CASSERQGVQPQHF.

V usage is TRBV9 and J usage is TRBJ2-7; tentative D call: TRBD1 (6 bases). This CDR3 has 19 amino acids. Germline CDR1 reads SGDLS; CDR2 reads YYNGEE. Between the trimmed V and J ends, which lost 0 bases and 2 bases, there was a span of 24 bases. The CDR3 DNA follows: TGTGCCAGCAGCGTAGGAAGCGCCCGAGACAGGCTAGGCCCCTACGAGCAGTACTTC. Residues: CASSVGSARDRLGPYEQYF.

There are a few counts of this clone. This sequence joins TRBV2 and TRBJ2-7; TRBD1 matches at 7 bases. The CDR3 length is 14 residues. Germline V gives CDR1 SNHLY, CDR2 FYNNEI. With V trimmed by 6 bases and J by 0 bases, 5 bases remained unmatched. CDR3 sequence (DNA): TGTGCCAGCAGGAGGGACAGAAACTCCTACGAGCAGTACTTC. This codes for CASRRDRNSYEQYF.

This clone was seen a few times. The CDR3 loop reads CASSRQGGNTEAFF. CDR3 DNA sequence: TGTGCCAGCAGCAGACAGGGGGGGAACACTGAAGCTTTCTTT. The rearrangement links TRBV5-4 to TRBJ1-1, with 9 bases identical to TRBD1. Trimming at V came to 4 bases and at J to 1 base, leaving 2 bases not matched to a gene. CDR1 and CDR2 from the germline V gene are SGHNT and YYREEE (reference sequence). This CDR3 has 14 amino acids.

This chain uses TRBV27 with TRBJ2-7, with 7 bases aligning to TRBD2. The CDR3 length is 15 residues. Germline V lookup: CDR1 MNHEY, CDR2 SMNVEV (reference sequence). The trim removed 2 bases at V and 3 bases at J, leaving 7 bases unmatched. The CDR3 DNA reads as TGTGCCAGCAGTTTAGTGGAGACTAGCAACTACGAGCAGTACTTC. Residues: CASSLVETSNYEQYF.

V gene TRBV27 combines with J gene TRBJ1-2; D call uncertain. Germline assignment: CDR1 MNHEY and CDR2 SMNVEV (reference sequence). The CDR3 sequence is 14 residues long. With 6 bases removed from V and 7 bases from J, the gap between germline ends came to 18 bases. The CDR3 protein is CASSPNEGGIGYTF. In nucleotides, the CDR3 is TGTGCCAGCAGCCCCAACGAGGGAGGGATTGGCTACACCTTC.

This sequence joins TRBV9 and TRBJ2-3; a possible D gene is TRBD1 (5 bases). Germline loops: CDR1 SGDLS, CDR2 YYNGEE. Trimming cost V 4 bases and J 1 base, with 16 bases left between them. The length of the CDR3 is 16 residues. CDR3 region: CASSLRGREGTDTQYF. The CDR3 nucleotides are TGTGCCAGCAGCCTTAGAGGCAGGGAAGGCACAGATACGCAGTATTTT.

This clone was picked up a small number of times. The J gene is TRBJ1-2, the V gene TRBV12-3 or TRBV12-4, with TRBD1 identical over 7 bases. The length of the CDR3 is 13 residues. V was clipped by 6 bases and J by 5 bases; unmatched bases: 6. The CDR3 loop reads CASSSDRVYGYTF. The CDR3 coding sequence is TGTGCCAGCAGCTCCGACAGGGTGTATGGCTACACCTTC.

The chain employs TRBV27 and TRBJ1-4, with 10 bases matching TRBD1. Per the germline V gene, CDR1 is MNHEY and CDR2 is SMNVEV (reference sequence). The CDR3 length is 16 residues. The V and J ends lost 4 bases and 8 bases, in that order; junction bases with no gene match: 10. The CDR3 is CASSSTGTGAGEKLFF. The CDR3 coding sequence is TGTGCCAGCAGTTCCACCGGGACAGGGGCCGGAGAAAAACTGTTTTTT.

The chain couples TRBV7-8 to TRBJ1-5, with TRBD1 as a possible D gene (6 bases). Trimming stripped 2 bases from V and 4 bases from J, with 12 bases between. The CDR3 loop spans 15 amino acids. The germline V gene encodes CDR1 SGHVS and CDR2 FQNEAQ. Here the CDR3 reads CASSLSDRPNQPQHF. The DNA for the CDR3 is TGTGCCAGCAGCTTATCGGACAGACCGAATCAGCCCCAGCATTTT.

This rearrangement joins TRBV4-3 to TRBJ1-1; a weak D match, TRBD1 (5 bases). The CDR3 covers 15 residues. Looked up from germline, CDR1 is LGHNA and CDR2 is YSLEER. The V gene lost 4 bases and the J gene lost 3 bases, with 15 bases spanning the gap. The CDR3 coding sequence is TGCGCCAGCAGCCGCGGATCGGGGGGTCACACTGAAGCTTTCTTT. It is translated as CASSRGSGGHTEAFF.

This clone was detected only once. The chain carries TRBV9 and TRBJ2-1; TRBD2 matches 16 bases. CDR1 and CDR2 (germline): SGDLS, YYNGEE. This CDR3 has 19 amino acids. The J segment lost 9 bases and the V segment lost 5 bases, leaving 17 bases of the junction unmatched. The CDR3 here is CASSFPKSGLAGGPGEQFF. The CDR3 DNA reads TGTGCCAGCAGTTTCCCCAAGTCGGGACTAGCGGGGGGGCCCGGTGAGCAGTTCTTC.

This clone has just one count. This chain links TRBV18 with TRBJ2-3, with a weak D call TRBD1 (5 bases). The germline V and J ends were trimmed by 1 base and 0 bases, with 8 bases remaining between them. This CDR3 region has 15 residues. Germline lookup yields CDR1 KGHSH and CDR2 LQKENI. CDR3 sequence reads: CASSPLGASTDTQYF. CDR3 coding DNA: TGTGCCAGCTCACCACTTGGGGCAAGCACAGATACGCAGTATTTT.

The V gene is TRBV19, the J gene TRBJ1-5; the D is unclear. Germline V gives CDR1 LNHDA, CDR2 SQIVND (reference sequence). This CDR3 is built from 16 residues. Trimming took off 5 bases at V and 2 bases at J, with 16 bases between the two ends. The DNA for the CDR3 is TGTGCCAGTAGTCCCCCTCGGGAGCCGGGCAATCAGCCCCAGCATTTT. Its translation: CASSPPREPGNQPQHF.

This clone was picked up a small number of times. The rearrangement joins TRBV5-4 to TRBJ1-1, with 9 bases identical to TRBD1. The trim removed 4 bases at V and 6 bases at J, leaving 7 bases unmatched. The CDR3 runs to 14 residues. Germline CDR1 reads SGHNT; CDR2 reads YYREEE (reference sequence). The CDR3 DNA reads as TGTGCCAGCAGCCCGGGACAGGGTAACCCTGAAGCTTTCTTT. This sequence encodes CASSPGQGNPEAFF.

This clone has more than one count but fewer than ten. The rearrangement joins TRBV12-3 or TRBV12-4 to TRBJ2-5, with TRBD1 identical over 9 bases. Trimming cost V 3 bases and J 5 bases; bases outside gene matches: 1. The CDR3 has 13 amino acids. The CDR3 sequence: CASSFTGGETQYF. The CDR3 nucleotides are TGTGCCAGCAGTTTTACAGGGGGCGAGACCCAGTACTTC.

The rearrangement joins TRBV2 to TRBJ2-3, with a possible D match to TRBD2 (6 bases). The CDR3 loop spans 10 amino acids. Germline CDR1 reads SNHLY; CDR2 reads FYNNEI. The V gene lost 11 bases and the J gene lost 5 bases, with 8 bases spanning the gap. The CDR3 DNA reads TGTGCCGGGCGGGAAGATACGCAGTATTTT. Amino acid sequence: CAGREDTQYF.

This rearrangement joins TRBV5-4 to TRBJ1-4, with 7 nucleotides matching TRBD1. CDR1 and CDR2 (germline): SGHNT, YYREEE (reference sequence). This CDR3 contains 16 residues. With V trimmed by 5 bases and J by 0 bases, 7 bases remained unmatched. CDR3 loop: CASSPGQATTNEKLFF. CDR3 DNA sequence: TGTGCCAGCAGTCCCGGACAGGCTACAACTAATGAAAAACTGTTTTTT.

V is TRBV4-3 and J is TRBJ2-5; possibly TRBD1 for D (5 bases). The CDR3 covers 14 residues. Trimming left V 1 base short and J 6 bases short, with 12 bases between. CDR1 and CDR2 from the germline V gene are LGHNA and YSLEER. The CDR3 protein is CASSQGRQGKTQYF. The CDR3 DNA sequence: TGCGCCAGCAGCCAAGGGCGTCAGGGAAAGACCCAGTACTTC.

This clone was observed a few times. The chain couples TRBV2 to TRBJ2-7; TRBD1 agrees at 8 bases. Germline lookup yields CDR1 SNHLY and CDR2 FYNNEI. The CDR3 contains 13 residues. With 8 bases clipped from V and 6 bases from J, the junction kept 9 bases outside the gene matches. DNA of the CDR3: TGTGCCAGCTTTCCAGGACAGGGTAGCGAGCAGTACGTC. Protein product: CASFPGQGSEQYV.

The chain links TRBV3-1 (or the pseudogene TRBV3-2) to TRBJ2-2, with TRBD1 as a possible D gene (6 bases). V was shortened by 0 bases and J by 6 bases, with 17 bases between the two germline ends. Per the germline V gene, CDR1 is LGHDT and CDR2 is YNNKEL (reference sequence). The CDR3 sequence is 17 residues long. The CDR3 loop is CASSQDRYSEGAGELFF. CDR3 nucleotides: TGTGCCAGCAGCCAAGATCGGTACAGCGAGGGGGCCGGGGAGCTGTTTTTT.

The chain links TRBV9 to TRBJ1-2; D might be TRBD1 (6 bases). This CDR3 comprises 15 residues. V shed 3 bases and J shed 0 bases, with 12 bases lying between them. Germline CDR1 is SGDLS and CDR2 is YYNGEE. CDR3 coding DNA: TGTGCCAGCAGCGCCTCCGGGACACCTAACTATGGCTACACCTTC. Translated: CASSASGTPNYGYTF.

The chain uses TRBV6-1 and TRBJ2-7, with 10 bases that match TRBD2. V lost 2 bases to trimming and J lost 6 bases; unmatched junction nucleotides: 7. CDR1 is MNHNS, CDR2 SASEGT, per germline. The CDR3 has 15 residues. CDR3 coding DNA: TGTGCCAGCAGTGAACGAGCGGGGGGGCCGCGCGAGCAGTACTTC. Residues: CASSERAGGPREQYF.

The rearrangement uses TRBV5-1 and TRBJ2-1; 10 bases fit TRBD2. Germline assignment: CDR1 SGHRS and CDR2 YFSETQ. The V segment lost 5 bases and the J segment 1 base; nucleotides outside the gene matches: 6. This CDR3 has 16 residues. The CDR3 here is CASRSTSGVSYNEQFF. CDR3 coding DNA: TGCGCCAGCAGATCAACTAGCGGGGTGTCCTACAATGAGCAGTTCTTC.